This T cell receptor (beta chain) was captured in a study of T cells in Graves' hyperthyroidism and ophthalmopathy (dated by TCRdb to about 2019). Background on the whole study: Peripheral blood samples were taken at the time of initial diagnosis, prior to any treatment. A discovery cohort of about a hundred patients, approximately 44 with Graves' ophthalmopathy and 55 to 60 with stable Graves' hyperthyroidism, was used to find distinguishing TCR V-J signatures. Prospective prediction of ophthalmopathy was tested in an independent validation cohort of 18 to 20 hyperthyroidism patients and some 17 patients who later progressed to ophthalmopathy. The 80 to 100 discovery patients were randomly divided into training and test sets at a 7:3 ratio. The study also compared thyroid tissue and blood T-cell repertoires from roughly six Graves' hyperthyroidism patients. Once sampling was done, hyperthyroidism patients were given methimazole at a starting dose of 30 mg daily, whereas ophthalmopathy patients were given high-dose intravenous methylprednisolone. The paper reports TCR Vbeta CDR3 sequencing of approximately 140 peripheral blood samples: around 45 ophthalmopathy, under 80 hyperthyroidism and around 17 progressor patients. Here is what the overall study found, with its caveats: Ophthalmopathy was separated from stable hyperthyroidism by a 13 V-J signature model, with roughly 88% sensitivity and 81% to 83% specificity obtained in cross-validation and 80%/75% obtained in testing. Blood samples also contained most of the expanded thyroid clonotypes (frequency above 0.001), which suggests that blood repertoires may reflect thyroid immune responses. Sample size was not statistically predetermined, and blinding of investigators to group allocation was not performed. During validation, the model predicted progression to ophthalmopathy a median of about 5.9 months ahead of onset, with approximately 70% sensitivity and around 73% specificity.

About this clonotype: Its recognized antigen is unknown. No much larger clone is present one base from it, and per-base qualities are unavailable.

In the ophthalmopathy patients, disease was moderately to severely active, with a Clinical Activity Score of 3 or more, a NOSPECS grade of 4 or more, and a duration of less than 3 months. Exclusion was applied to patients with uncontrolled infections, other autoimmune diseases, pregnancy or lactation. Diagnoses relied on clinical symptoms, serum thyroxine and TRAb, thyroid ultrasound and orbital computed tomography. PBMCs were isolated from more than 9 ml of fresh peripheral blood by Ficoll-Paque density gradient centrifugation. Total RNA was extracted with Trizol reagent, and quality was checked on an Agilent 2100 Bioanalyzer. The TCR beta CDR3 regions were amplified from RNA transcripts. A first-round RT-PCR of the TCR CDR3 used the HTBI primer set with the Qiagen OneStep RT-PCR kit. A second multiplex PCR round built the libraries, followed by size selection and purification. Sequencing of the libraries was done on an Illumina HiSeq2000 using paired-end 100 bp reads. In the authors' own workflow: SOAPnuke was used to process the raw data, throwing out any read that contained adapters or uncalled bases, had a mean Phred below 15, or lacked an exact constant-primer or identifier match. COPE v1.2.5 was used to merge the high-quality paired reads, and each unique nucleotide sequence was defined as a clonotype. MiTCR v1.1 was used to align clonotypes to the IMGT TRBV, TRBD and TRBJ reference segments. Only V-J combinations with frequency above 0.0001, covering about 99% of repertoires, were analysed. A TCS score was defined as the ratio of F50 (clonal expansion) to E x V (chaos), with BLOSUM62-based TCRdist applied between CDR3 peptides within each V-J. Welch's t-statistics and random forest reduced approximately 520 V-J features to under 15, which were used in a naive Bayes classifier (R e1071). The public sequencing data were trimmed at Q25 with fastp and processed into clonotypes with MiXCR by TCRdb, which kept only in-frame beta chains. Rows merge per CDR3 protein into single entries with the most common DNA and genes. These V and J calls rely on TCRdb rather than the paper's analysis. This sample is represented by under 350,000 distinct CDR3 sequences; over 15% of them were singletons. The leading ten clones occupy just over 55% of the sample.

CDR1 is given as SGHNT and CDR2 as YYREEE, both from the germline V gene (reference sequence). The CDR3 has 19 amino acids, counting the end cysteine and phenylalanine. Only the CDR3 DNA stays, 57 bases, in frame from base 1. The germline V and J ends show losses of 4 bases and 0 bases respectively, and no gene match explains 15 bases of the junction. The sequence links TRBV5-4 to TRBJ2-2; 7 bases in the junction line up with TRBD1. The sequence derives from a woman in her sixties with Graves' ophthalmopathy. Sequencing was done on a sample of blood. The nucleotide sequence reads as follows: TGTGCCAGCAGCACTCCCAGGGGGAGTTCCAAATCGAACACCGGGGAGCTGTTTTTT. The resulting protein is CASSTPRGSSKSNTGELFF.